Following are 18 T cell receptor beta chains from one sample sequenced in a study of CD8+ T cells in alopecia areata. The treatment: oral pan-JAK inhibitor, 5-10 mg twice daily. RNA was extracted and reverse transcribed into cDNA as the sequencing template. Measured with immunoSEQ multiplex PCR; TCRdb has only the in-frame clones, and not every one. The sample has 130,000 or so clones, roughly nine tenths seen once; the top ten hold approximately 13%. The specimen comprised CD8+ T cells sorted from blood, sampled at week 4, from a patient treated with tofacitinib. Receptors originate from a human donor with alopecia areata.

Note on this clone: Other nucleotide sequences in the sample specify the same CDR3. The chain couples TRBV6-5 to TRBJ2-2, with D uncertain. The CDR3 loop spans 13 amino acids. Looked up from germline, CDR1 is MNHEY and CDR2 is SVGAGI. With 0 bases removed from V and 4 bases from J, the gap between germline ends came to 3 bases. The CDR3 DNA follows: TGTGCCAGCAGTTACTCGGCCACCGGGGAGCTGTTTTTT. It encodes CASSYSATGELFF.

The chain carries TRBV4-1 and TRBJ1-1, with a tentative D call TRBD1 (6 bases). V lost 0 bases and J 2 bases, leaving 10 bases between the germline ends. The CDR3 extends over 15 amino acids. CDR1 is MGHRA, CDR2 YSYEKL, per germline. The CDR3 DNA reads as TGCGCCAGCAGCCAAGACCAAGGGGGAAACACTGAAGCTTTCTTT. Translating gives CASSQDQGGNTEAFF.

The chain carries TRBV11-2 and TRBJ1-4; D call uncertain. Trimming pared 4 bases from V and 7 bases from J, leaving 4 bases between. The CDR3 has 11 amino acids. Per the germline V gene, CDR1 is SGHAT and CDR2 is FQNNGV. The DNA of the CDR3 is TGTGCCAGCAGCTACGGTGAAAAACTGTTTTTT. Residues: CASSYGEKLFF.

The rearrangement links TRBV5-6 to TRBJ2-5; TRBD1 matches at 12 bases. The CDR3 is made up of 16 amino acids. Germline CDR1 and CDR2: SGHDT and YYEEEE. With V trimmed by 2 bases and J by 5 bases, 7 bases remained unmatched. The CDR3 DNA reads TGTGCCAGCAGCTTCTCGGGACAGGGGGCCAGGGAGACCCAGTACTTC. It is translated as CASSFSGQGARETQYF. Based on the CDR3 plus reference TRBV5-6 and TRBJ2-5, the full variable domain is DAGVTQSPTHLIKTRGQQVTLRCSPKSGHDTVSWYQQALGQGPQFIFQYYEEEERQRGNFPDRFSGHQFPNYSSELNVNALLLGDSALYLCASSFSGQGARETQYFGPGTRLLVL.

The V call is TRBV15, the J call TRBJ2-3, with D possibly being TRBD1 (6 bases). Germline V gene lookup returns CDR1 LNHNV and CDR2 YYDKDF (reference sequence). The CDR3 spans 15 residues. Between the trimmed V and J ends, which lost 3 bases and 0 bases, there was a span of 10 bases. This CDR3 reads CATSRLGQSTDTQYF. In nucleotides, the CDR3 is TGTGCCACCAGCAGGTTAGGACAGAGCACAGATACGCAGTATTTT.

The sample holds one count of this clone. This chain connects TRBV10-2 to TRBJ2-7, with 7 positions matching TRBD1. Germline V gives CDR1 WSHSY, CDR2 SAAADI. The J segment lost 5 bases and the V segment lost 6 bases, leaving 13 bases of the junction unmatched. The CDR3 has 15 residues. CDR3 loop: CASSHLGGAGDEQYF. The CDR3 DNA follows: TGCGCCAGCAGCCACCTAGGGGGCGCGGGCGACGAGCAGTACTTC.

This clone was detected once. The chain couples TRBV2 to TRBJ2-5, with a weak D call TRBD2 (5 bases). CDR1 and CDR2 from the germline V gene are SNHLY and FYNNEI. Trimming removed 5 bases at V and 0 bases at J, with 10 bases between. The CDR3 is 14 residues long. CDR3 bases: TGTGCCAGCAGTAATGAGCGGTACCAAGAGACCCAGTACTTC. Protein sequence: CASSNERYQETQYF. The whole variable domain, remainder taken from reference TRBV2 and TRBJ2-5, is EPEVTQTPSHQVTQMGQEVILRCVPISNHLYFYWYRQILGQKVEFLVSFYNNEISEKSEIFDDQFSVERPDGSNFTLKIRSTKLEDSAMYFCASSNERYQETQYFGPGTRLLVL.

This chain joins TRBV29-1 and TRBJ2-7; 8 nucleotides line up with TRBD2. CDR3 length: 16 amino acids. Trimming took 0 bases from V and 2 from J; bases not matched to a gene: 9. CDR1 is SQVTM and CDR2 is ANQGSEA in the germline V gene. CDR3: CSVEDPASGRTYEQYF. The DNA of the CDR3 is TGCAGCGTTGAAGACCCTGCTAGCGGGCGAACCTACGAGCAGTACTTC.

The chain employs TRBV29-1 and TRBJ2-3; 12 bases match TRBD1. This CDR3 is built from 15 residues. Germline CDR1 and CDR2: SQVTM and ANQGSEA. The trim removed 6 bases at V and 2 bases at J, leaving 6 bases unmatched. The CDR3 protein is CSVDGTGGFTDTQYF. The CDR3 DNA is TGCAGCGTCGATGGGACAGGGGGCTTCACAGATACGCAGTATTTT.

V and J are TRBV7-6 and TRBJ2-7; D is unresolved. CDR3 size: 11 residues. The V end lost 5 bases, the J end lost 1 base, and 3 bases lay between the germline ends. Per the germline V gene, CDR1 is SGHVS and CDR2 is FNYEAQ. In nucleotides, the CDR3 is TGTGCCAGCAGCAAATCCTACGAGCAGTACTTC. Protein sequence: CASSKSYEQYF.

The chain's CDR3 is CASSETGMNTEAFF. CDR3 bases: TGTGCCAGCAGTGAAACAGGGATGAACACTGAAGCTTTCTTT. The rearrangement uses TRBV6-1 and TRBJ1-1, with a possible D match to TRBD1 (6 bases). The CDR3 runs 14 residues. Trimming removed 2 bases from V and 0 bases from J, with 7 bases in between. Germline V CDR1 and CDR2: MNHNS, SASEGT.

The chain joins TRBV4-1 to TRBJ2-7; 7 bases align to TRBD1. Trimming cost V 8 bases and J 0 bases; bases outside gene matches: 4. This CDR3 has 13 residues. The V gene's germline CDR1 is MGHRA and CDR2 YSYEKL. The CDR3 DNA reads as TGCGCCAGCGGAACAGGGGCCTCCTACGAGCAGTACTTC. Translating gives CASGTGASYEQYF.

Written as DNA, the CDR3 is TGCGCCAGCAGTGAGACAGGACAGACCCCGTACTTC. It encodes CASSETGQTPYF. The rearrangement joins TRBV10-1 to TRBJ2-7, with a tentative D call TRBD1 (6 bases). The CDR3 spans 12 residues. The germline V and J ends were trimmed by 2 bases and 12 bases, with 14 bases remaining between them. Germline loops: CDR1 WNHNN, CDR2 SYGVQD (reference sequence).

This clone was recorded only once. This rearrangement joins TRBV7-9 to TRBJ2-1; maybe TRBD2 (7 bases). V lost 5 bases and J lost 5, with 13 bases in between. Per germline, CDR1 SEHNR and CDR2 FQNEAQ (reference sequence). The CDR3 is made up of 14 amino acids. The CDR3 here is CASSPQRDNNEQFF. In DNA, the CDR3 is TGTGCCAGCAGCCCTCAGCGGGACAACAATGAGCAGTTCTTC.

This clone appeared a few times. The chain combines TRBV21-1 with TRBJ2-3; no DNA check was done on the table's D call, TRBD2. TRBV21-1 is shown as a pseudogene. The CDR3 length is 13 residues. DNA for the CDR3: TGTGCCAGCAGCACCAACTTCGGGGGTACGCAGTATTTT. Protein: CASSTNFGGTQYF.

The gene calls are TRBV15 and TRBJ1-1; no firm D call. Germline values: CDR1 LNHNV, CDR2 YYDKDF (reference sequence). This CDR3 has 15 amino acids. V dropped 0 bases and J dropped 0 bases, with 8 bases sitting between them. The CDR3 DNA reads TGTGCCACCAGCAGAGAAAGAGGACTGAACACTGAAGCTTTCTTT. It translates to CATSRERGLNTEAFF.

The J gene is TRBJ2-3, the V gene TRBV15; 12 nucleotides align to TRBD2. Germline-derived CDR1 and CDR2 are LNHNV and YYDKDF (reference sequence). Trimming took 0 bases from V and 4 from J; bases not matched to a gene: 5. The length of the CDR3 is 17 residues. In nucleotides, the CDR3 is TGTGCCACCAGCAGAGATCTAGCGGGAGGGTACGCAGATACGCAGTATTTT. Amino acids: CATSRDLAGGYADTQYF.

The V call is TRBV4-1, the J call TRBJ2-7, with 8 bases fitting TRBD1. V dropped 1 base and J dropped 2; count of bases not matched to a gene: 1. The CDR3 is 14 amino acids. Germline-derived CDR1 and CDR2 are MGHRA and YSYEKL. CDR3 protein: CASSQGQGTYEQYF. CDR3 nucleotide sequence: TGCGCCAGCAGCCAAGGACAGGGGACCTACGAGCAGTACTTC.